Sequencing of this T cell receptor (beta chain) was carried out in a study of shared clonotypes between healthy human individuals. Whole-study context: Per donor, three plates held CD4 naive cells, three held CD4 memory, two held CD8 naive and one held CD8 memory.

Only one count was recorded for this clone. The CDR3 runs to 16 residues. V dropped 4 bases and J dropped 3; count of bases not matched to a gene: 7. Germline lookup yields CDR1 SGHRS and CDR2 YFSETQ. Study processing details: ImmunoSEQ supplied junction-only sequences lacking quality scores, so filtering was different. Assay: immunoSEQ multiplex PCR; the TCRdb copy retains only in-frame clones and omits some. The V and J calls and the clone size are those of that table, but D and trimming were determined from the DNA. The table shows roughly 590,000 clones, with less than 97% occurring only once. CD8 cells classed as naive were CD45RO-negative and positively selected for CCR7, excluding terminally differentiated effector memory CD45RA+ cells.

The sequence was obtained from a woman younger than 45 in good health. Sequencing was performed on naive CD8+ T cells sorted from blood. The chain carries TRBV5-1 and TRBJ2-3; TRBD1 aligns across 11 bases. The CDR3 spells CASSAFRDRGTDTQYF. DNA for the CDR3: TGCGCCAGCAGCGCATTCCGGGACAGGGGGACAGATACGCAGTATTTT. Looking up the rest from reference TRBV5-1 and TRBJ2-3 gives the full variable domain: KAGVTQTPRYLIKTRGQQVTLSCSPISGHRSVSWYQQTPGQGLQFLFEYFSETQRNKGNFPGRFSGRQFSNSRSEMNVSTLELGDSALYLCASSAFRDRGTDTQYFGPGTRLTVL.